What follows is one T cell receptor (beta chain) and its context. Its antigen is as yet unknown. The data are from a study of cytomegalovirus exposure and HLA in healthy donors. Study information: Previous work identified 95 million to 140 million unique TCR beta sequences from 150 million to 200 million T cells. Most donors, about 82% of around 400 genotyped, fell in the Caucasian-associated ancestry cluster. Study outcomes and limitations: Reports described diagnosis of cytomegalovirus status by the classifier as highly specific and sensitive.

There are 14 residues in the CDR3. Germline CDR1 is MDHEN and CDR2 is SYDVKM. Trimming stripped 8 bases from V and 4 bases from J, with 18 bases between. Vbeta (60) and Jbeta (13) primers were used in the PCR. The data were produced by immunoSEQ multiplex PCR, yet TCRdb's version contains in-frame clones alone and is incomplete. Of 200,000 or so clones in the sample, almost 85% were seen once. The genes are TRBV28 and TRBJ2-7; TRBD2 might be the D (6 bases). The receptor's source is a boy younger than 18 in good health and CMV-seronegative. The sample taken for sequencing was PBMCs. The DNA for the CDR3 is TGTGCCAGCTTCCCTCACGGAGGAGGGTACGAGCAGTACTTC. It codes for CASFPHGGGYEQYF.